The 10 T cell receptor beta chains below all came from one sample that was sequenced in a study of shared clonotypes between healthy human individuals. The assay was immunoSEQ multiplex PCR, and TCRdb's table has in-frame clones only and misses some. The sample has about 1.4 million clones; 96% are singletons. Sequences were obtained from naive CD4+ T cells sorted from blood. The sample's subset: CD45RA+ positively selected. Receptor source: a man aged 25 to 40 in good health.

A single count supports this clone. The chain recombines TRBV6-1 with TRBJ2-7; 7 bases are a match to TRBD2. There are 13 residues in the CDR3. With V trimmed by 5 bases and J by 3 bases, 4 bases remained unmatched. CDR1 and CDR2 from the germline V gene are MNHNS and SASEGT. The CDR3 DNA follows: TGTGCCAGCAGTCCGGGACTAAACTACGAGCAGTACTTC. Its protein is CASSPGLNYEQYF.

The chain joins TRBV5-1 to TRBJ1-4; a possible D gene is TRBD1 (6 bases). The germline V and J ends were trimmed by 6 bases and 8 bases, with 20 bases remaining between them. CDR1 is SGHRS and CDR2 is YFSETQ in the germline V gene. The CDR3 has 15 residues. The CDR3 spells CASTEGGAGNEKLFF. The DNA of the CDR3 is TGCGCCAGCACCGAAGGGGGGGCAGGAAACGAAAAACTGTTTTTT.

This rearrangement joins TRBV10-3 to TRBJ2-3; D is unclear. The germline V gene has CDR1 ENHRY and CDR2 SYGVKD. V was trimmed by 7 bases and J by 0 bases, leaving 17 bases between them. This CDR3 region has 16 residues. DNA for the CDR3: TGTGCCATCACCAGAAGCAGGCAACCTAGCACAGATACGCAGTATTTT. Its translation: CAITRSRQPSTDTQYF.

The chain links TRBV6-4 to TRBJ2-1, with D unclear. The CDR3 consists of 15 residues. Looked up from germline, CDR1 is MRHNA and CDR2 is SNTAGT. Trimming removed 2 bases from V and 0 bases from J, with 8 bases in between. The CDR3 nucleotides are TGTGCCAGCAGTGACGTCCCTAGCTCCTACAATGAGCAGTTCTTC. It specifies CASSDVPSSYNEQFF.

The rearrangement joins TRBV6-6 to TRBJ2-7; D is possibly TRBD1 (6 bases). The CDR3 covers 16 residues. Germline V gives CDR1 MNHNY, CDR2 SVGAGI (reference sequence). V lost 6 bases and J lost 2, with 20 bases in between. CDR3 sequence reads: CASSENLQGWTYEQYF. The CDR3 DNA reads TGTGCCAGCAGCGAAAACCTACAGGGTTGGACCTACGAGCAGTACTTC.

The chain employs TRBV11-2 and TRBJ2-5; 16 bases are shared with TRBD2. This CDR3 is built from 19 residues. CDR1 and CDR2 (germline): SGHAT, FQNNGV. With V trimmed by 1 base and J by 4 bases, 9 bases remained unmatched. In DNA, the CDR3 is TGTGCCAGCAGCTTAGGTTTCGGGACTAGCGGGAGGGCGGGAGAGACCCAGTACTTC. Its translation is CASSLGFGTSGRAGETQYF.

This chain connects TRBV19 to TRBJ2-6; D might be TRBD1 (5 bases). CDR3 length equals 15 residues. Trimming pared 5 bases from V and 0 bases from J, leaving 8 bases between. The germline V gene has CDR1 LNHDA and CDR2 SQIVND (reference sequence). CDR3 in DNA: TGTGCCAGTAGTCCAGGGTTCTCTGGGGCCAACGTCCTGACTTTC. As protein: CASSPGFSGANVLTF.

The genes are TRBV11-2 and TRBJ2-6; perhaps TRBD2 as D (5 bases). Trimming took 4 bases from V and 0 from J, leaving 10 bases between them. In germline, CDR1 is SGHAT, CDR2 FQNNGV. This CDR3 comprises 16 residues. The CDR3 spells CASSYLRDSGANVLTF. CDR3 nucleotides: TGTGCCAGCAGCTACCTCCGGGACTCTGGGGCCAACGTCCTGACTTTC.

CDR3 region: CASSVGSTWYYNEQFF. As DNA, the CDR3 is TGTGCCAGCAGCGTAGGCTCCACTTGGTATTACAATGAGCAGTTCTTC. This chain links TRBV9 with TRBJ2-1; no clear D. The CDR3 runs 16 residues. The germline gives CDR1 SGDLS, CDR2 YYNGEE. V lost 0 bases to trimming and J lost 4 bases, with 14 bases between them.

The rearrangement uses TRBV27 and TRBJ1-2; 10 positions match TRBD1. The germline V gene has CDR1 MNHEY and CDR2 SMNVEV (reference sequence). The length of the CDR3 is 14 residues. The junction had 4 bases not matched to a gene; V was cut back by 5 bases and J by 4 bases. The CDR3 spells CASSPGTGVYGYTF. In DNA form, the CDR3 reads TGTGCCAGCAGTCCCGGGACAGGGGTCTATGGCTACACCTTC.